This T cell receptor beta chain was recovered during a study of immune cell composition in non-small cell lung cancer. The protocol was immunoSEQ multiplex PCR, while the TCRdb copy is restricted to in-frame clones and leaves out a portion. The sample lists 4,800 or so clones, just over 75% seen once, with about 10% in the top ten. Comment on this clone: The antigen is undetermined.

Overall study findings and caveats: Squamous lung tumours showed higher top 10 clone scores and clonality than adenocarcinomas. Adenocarcinomas with higher top tumour-associated clone frequency had more reactive TILs. Tumour TCR-beta clonality showed no significant link to smoking pack-years. Tumour-associated clones >0.5% occurred in under 40% of adenocarcinomas, 75% of squamous.

V lost 2 bases and J lost 5, with 10 bases in between. From germline, CDR1 is MNHEY and CDR2 SMNVEV (reference sequence). There are 14 residues in the CDR3. The chain carries TRBV27 and TRBJ1-5; the D gene is possibly TRBD1 (6 bases). Input material: lung tumor tissue. The clonotype comes from a human donor with non-small cell lung cancer. DNA of the CDR3: TGTGCCAGCAGTTTAGTACAGGGTGATCAGCCCCAGCATTTT. This codes for CASSLVQGDQPQHF.